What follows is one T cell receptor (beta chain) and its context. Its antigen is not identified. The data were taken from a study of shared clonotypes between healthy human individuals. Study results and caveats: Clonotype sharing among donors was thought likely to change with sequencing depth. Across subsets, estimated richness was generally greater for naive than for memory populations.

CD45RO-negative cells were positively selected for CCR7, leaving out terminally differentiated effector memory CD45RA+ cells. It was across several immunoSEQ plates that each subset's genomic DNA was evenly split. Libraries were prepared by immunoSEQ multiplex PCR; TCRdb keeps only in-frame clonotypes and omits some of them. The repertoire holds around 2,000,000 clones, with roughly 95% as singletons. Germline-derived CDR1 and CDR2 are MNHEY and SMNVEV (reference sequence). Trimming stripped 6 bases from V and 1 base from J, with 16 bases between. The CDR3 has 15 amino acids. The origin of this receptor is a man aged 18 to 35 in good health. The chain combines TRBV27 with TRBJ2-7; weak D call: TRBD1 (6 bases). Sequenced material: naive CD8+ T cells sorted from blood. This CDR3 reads CASSFTGLRSYEQYF. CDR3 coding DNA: TGTGCCAGCAGCTTTACAGGGCTCAGATCCTACGAGCAGTACTTC.